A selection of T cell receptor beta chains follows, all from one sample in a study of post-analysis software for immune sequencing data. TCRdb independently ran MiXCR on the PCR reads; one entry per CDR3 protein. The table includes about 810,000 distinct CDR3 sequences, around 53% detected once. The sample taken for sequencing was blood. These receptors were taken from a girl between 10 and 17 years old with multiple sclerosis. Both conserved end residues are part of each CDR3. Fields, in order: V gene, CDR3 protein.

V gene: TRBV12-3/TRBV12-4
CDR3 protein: CASSLRGQGEVGQPQHF

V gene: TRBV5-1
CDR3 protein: CASGQGGSGEQYF

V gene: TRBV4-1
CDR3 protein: CASSQDPLSPLHF

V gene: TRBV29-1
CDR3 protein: CSVVPEAFF

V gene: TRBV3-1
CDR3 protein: CASSPPGTGNSPLHF

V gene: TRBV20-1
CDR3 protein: CSALEPRRDEQYF

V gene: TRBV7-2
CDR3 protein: CASSLARTSSYEQYF

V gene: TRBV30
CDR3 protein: CAWSVSASSTDTQYF

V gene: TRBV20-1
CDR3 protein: CSAREGRASGRAEQYF

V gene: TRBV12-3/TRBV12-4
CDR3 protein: CASSLSGTGQETQYF

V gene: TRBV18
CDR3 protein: CASSPGGSYEQYF

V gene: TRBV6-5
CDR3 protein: CASSFTGFSPLHF

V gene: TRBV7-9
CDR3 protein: CASSLGTISEQFF

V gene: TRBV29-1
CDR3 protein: CSANDRTLNEQFF